These 7 T cell receptor beta chains were all obtained from the same sample, sequenced in a study of T cell responses to AZD1222 COVID-19 vaccine (TCRdb year 2021). The library was made by the immunoSEQ multiplex PCR assay. In its TCRdb copy, this immuneACCESS table keeps in-frame sequences only and misses some clones. Where compared with another copy, unresolved V genes explain less than half of these, and the others have no known cause. A total of 100,000 to 140,000 clones appear in this sample, about 90% of them only once. The biggest ten clones account for roughly 7% of the sample. The sample's time point label, in plain terms: baseline before first vaccination. The input for sequencing was peripheral blood, taken on day 0 of AZD1222 vaccination. Receptors were obtained from an adult in good health.

This clone came up a few times. The gene calls are TRBV19 and TRBJ2-2; 8 bases line up with TRBD2. With 4 bases clipped from V and 4 bases from J, the junction kept 2 bases outside the gene matches. The CDR3 runs to 14 residues. From germline, CDR1 is LNHDA and CDR2 SQIVND (reference sequence). The CDR3 sequence: CASSTGGSTGELFF. CDR3 sequence (DNA): TGTGCCAGTAGTACGGGAGGGTCCACCGGGGAGCTGTTTTTT.

In its sample, this clone was seen once. The chain combines TRBV7-2 with TRBJ1-1, with D possibly TRBD1 on 5 matching bases. This CDR3 comprises 15 residues. Germline CDR1 SGHTA, CDR2 FQGNSA. Between the trimmed V and J ends, which lost 2 bases and 1 base, there was a span of 11 bases. The DNA for the CDR3 is TGTGCCAGCAGCTTAAGGGGACCGCCGAACACTGAAGCTTTCTTT. It codes for CASSLRGPPNTEAFF.

The genes are TRBV11-3 and TRBJ1-2; D remains ambiguous. Trimming took off 0 bases at V and 2 bases at J, with 13 bases between the two ends. Germline V CDR1 and CDR2: SGHNT, YENEEA. The CDR3 has 16 amino acids. The CDR3 DNA reads TGTGCCAGCAGCTTAGACCCCAGCCTATCCAACTATGGCTACACCTTC. Translating gives CASSLDPSLSNYGYTF. Full variable domain (remainder filled in from reference TRBV11-3 and TRBJ1-2): EAGVVQSPRYKIIEKKQPVAFWCNPISGHNTLYWYLQNLGQGPELLIRYENEEAVDDSQLPKDRFSAERLKGVDSTLKIQPAELGDSAVYLCASSLDPSLSNYGYTFGSGTRLTVV.

This chain links TRBV7-8 with TRBJ1-6; 9 nucleotides match TRBD1. J lost 7 bases, V lost 5 bases, and 12 bases had no gene match. The CDR3 consists of 17 residues. CDR1 and CDR2 (germline): SGHVS, FQNEAQ. The CDR3 DNA reads TGTGCCAGCAGCGCCTCACAGGGGGCCTCTGGGAATTCACCCCTCCACTTT. This gives the protein CASSASQGASGNSPLHF.

About this clone itself: Within the sample, other DNA sequences also encode this same CDR3. The chain is built from TRBV6-5 and TRBJ1-5, with D maybe TRBD1 (5 bases). This CDR3 has 13 residues. Germline CDR1 is MNHEY and CDR2 is SVGAGI. Trimming removed 2 bases at V and 7 bases at J, with 9 bases between. CDR3 sequence: CASSYGGGQPQHF. The DNA of the CDR3 is TGTGCCAGCAGTTACGGGGGGGGGCAGCCCCAGCATTTT.

In this sample, this clone turned up a few times. This sequence joins TRBV4-1 and TRBJ1-5; TRBD1 matches 7 bases. This CDR3 region has 16 residues. The germline V gene has CDR1 MGHRA and CDR2 YSYEKL. Trimming took 0 bases from V and 6 from J; bases not matched to a gene: 8. CDR3 sequence: CASSQDGTVRRQPQHF. Here the CDR3 DNA reads TGCGCCAGCAGCCAAGACGGGACAGTAAGACGTCAGCCCCAGCATTTT.

In DNA form, the CDR3 reads TGTGCCAGCAGTTCAGGCAGGGGGCCAGGGAGCAATCAGCCCCAGCATTTT. It yields the protein CASSSGRGPGSNQPQHF. The J gene is TRBJ1-5, the V gene TRBV27, with 8 bases identical to TRBD1. This CDR3 spans 17 amino acids. The germline CDR1 and CDR2 sequences are MNHEY and SMNVEV (reference sequence). V lost 4 bases, J lost 1 base, and 9 bases stayed unmatched.